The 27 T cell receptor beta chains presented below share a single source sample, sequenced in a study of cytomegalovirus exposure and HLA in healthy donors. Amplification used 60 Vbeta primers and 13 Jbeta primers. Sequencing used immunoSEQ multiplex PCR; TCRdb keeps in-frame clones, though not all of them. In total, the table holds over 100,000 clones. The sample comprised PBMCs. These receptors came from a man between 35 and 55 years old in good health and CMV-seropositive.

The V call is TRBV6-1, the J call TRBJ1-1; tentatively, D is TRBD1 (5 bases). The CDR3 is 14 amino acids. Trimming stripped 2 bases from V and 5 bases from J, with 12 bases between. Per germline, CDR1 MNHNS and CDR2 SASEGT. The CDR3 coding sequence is TGTGCCAGCAGTGAATACCGGGGGGTGACTGAAGCTTTCTTT. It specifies CASSEYRGVTEAFF.

The CDR3 DNA is TGTGCCAGCTCATCAACTCCGGGACTAGGGACAGATACGCAGTATTTT. Its translation is CASSSTPGLGTDTQYF. The rearrangement uses TRBV18 and TRBJ2-3; 8 nucleotides line up with TRBD2. Unmatched junction bases numbered 10, after V lost 5 bases and J lost 3 bases. Germline CDR1 KGHSH, CDR2 LQKENI. The length of the CDR3 is 16 residues.

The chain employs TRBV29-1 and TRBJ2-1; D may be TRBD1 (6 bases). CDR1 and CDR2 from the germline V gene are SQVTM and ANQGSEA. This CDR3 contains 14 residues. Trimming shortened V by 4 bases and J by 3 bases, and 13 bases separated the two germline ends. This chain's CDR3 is CSVVMQGHYNEQFF. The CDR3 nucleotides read TGCAGCGTTGTGATGCAGGGGCACTACAATGAGCAGTTCTTC.

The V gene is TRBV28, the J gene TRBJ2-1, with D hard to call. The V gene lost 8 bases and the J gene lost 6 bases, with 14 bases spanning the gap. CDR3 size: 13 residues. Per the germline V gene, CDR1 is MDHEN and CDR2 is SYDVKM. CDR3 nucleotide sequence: TGTGCCAGCGTCTCTAGAGTCCCCAATGAGCAGTTCTTC. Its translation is CASVSRVPNEQFF.

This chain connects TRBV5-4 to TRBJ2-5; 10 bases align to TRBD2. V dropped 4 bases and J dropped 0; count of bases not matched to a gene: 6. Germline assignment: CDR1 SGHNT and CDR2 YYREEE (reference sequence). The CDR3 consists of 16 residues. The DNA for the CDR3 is TGTGCCAGCAGCGATCCGGGACTAGCGAACCAAGAGACCCAGTACTTC. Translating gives CASSDPGLANQETQYF.

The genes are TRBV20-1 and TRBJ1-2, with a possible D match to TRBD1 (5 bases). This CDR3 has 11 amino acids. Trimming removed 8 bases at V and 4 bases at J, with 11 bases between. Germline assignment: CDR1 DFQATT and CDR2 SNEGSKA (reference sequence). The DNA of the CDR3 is TGCAGTTTTGACAGTTCCTATGGCTACACCTTC. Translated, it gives CSFDSSYGYTF.

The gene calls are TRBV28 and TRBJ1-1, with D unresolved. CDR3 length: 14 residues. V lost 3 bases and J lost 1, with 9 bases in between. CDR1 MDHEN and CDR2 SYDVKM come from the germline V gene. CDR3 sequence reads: CASSLGGKNTEAFF. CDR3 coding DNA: TGTGCCAGCAGTTTGGGCGGGAAGAACACTGAAGCTTTCTTT.

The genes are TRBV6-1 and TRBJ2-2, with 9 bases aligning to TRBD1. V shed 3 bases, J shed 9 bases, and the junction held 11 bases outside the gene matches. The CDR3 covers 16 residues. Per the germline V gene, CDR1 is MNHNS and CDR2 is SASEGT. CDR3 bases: TGTGCCAGCAGTGATAAGACCGGGACAGGGTTCCGGGAGCTGTTTTTT. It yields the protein CASSDKTGTGFRELFF.

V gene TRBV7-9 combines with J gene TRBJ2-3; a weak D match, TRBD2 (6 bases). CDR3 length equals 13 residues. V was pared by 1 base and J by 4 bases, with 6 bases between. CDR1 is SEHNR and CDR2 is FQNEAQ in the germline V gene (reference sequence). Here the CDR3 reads CASSLGRADTQYF. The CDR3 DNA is TGTGCCAGCAGCTTAGGGAGGGCAGATACGCAGTATTTT.

CDR3 protein: CASSGPRDTNTEAFF. CDR3 nucleotides: TGTGCCAGCAGCGGCCCCCGGGACACCAACACTGAAGCTTTCTTT. The chain recombines TRBV28 with TRBJ1-1; tentatively, D is TRBD1 (6 bases). CDR1 and CDR2 from the germline V gene are MDHEN and SYDVKM. The V gene lost 6 bases and the J gene lost 2 bases, with 16 bases spanning the gap. The CDR3 totals 15 residues.

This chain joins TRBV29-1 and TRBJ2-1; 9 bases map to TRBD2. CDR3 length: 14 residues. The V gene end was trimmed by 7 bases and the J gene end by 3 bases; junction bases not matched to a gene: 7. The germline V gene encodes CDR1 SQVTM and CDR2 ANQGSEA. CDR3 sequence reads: CSAELAGNYNEQFF. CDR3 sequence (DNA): TGCAGCGCCGAACTAGCGGGTAACTACAATGAGCAGTTCTTC.

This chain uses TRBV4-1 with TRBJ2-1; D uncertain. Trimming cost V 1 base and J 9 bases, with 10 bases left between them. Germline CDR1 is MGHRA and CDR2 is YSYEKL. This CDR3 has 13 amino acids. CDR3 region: CASSQASYGEQFF. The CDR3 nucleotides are TGCGCCAGCAGCCAAGCCTCGTACGGTGAGCAGTTCTTC.

The CDR3 region is CAIARLAGTGEQYF. In DNA form, the CDR3 reads TGTGCCATCGCTCGGCTAGCGGGAACGGGCGAGCAGTACTTC. J is TRBJ2-5 and V is TRBV10-3; 9 bases fit TRBD2. The J call is in doubt because the DNA end fits TRBJ2-7 better. The CDR3 length is 14 residues. In germline, CDR1 is ENHRY, CDR2 SYGVKD.

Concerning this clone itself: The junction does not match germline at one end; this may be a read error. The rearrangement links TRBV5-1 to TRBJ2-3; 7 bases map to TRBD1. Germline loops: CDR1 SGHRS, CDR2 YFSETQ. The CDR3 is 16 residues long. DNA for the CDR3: TGCGCCAGCAGCTTGGGTTCAGGGGGAATCACAGATACGCGGTATTTT. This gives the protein CASSLGSGGITDTRYF.

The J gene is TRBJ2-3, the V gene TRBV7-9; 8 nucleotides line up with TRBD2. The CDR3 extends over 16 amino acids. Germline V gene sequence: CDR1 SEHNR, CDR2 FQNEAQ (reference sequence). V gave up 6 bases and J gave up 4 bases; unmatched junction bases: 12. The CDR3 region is CASRGTSGYPPDTQYF. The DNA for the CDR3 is TGTGCCAGCAGGGGAACTAGCGGTTATCCCCCAGATACGCAGTATTTT.

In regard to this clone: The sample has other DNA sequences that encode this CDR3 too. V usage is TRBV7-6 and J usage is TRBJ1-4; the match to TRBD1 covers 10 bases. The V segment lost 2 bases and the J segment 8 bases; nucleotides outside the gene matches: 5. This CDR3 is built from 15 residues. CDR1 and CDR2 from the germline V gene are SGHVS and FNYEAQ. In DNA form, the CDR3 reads TGTGCCAGCAGCTTAAGGGGACAGGGGAGCGAAAAACTGTTTTTT. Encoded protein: CASSLRGQGSEKLFF. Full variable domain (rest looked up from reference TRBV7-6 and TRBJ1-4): GAGVSQSPRYKVTKRGQDVALRCDPISGHVSLYWYRQALGQGPEFLTYFNYEAQQDKSGLPNDRFSAERPEGSISTLTIQRTEQRDSAMYRCASSLRGQGSEKLFFGSGTQLSVL.

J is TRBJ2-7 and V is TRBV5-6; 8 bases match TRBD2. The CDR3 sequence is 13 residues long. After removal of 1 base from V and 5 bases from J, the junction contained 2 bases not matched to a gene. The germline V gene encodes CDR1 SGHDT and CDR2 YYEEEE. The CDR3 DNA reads TGTGCCAGCAGCTTGAGCGGGAGTCACGAGCAGTACTTC. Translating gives CASSLSGSHEQYF.

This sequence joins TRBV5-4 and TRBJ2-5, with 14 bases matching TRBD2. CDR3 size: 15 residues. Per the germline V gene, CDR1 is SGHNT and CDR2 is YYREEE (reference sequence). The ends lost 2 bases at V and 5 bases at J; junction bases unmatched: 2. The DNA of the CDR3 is TGTGCCAGCAGCTTTAGGACTAGCGGGGGGGAGACCCAGTACTTC. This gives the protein CASSFRTSGGETQYF. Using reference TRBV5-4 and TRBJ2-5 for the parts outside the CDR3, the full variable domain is ETGVTQSPTHLIKTRGQQVTLRCSSQSGHNTVSWYQQALGQGPQFIFQYYREEENGRGNFPPRFSGLQFPNYSSELNVNALELDDSALYLCASSFRTSGGETQYFGPGTRLLVL.

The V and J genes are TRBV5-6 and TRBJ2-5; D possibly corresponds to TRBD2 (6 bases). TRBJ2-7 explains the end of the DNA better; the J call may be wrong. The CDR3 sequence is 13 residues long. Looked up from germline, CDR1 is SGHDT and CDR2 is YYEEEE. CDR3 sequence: CASTQEGHYEQYF. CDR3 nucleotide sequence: TGTGCCAGCACCCAGGAGGGCCACTACGAGCAGTACTTC.

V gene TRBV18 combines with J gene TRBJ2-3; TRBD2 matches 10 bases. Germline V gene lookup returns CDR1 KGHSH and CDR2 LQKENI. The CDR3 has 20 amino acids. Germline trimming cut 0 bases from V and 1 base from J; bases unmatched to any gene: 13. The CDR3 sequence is CASSPPSFATSGLGTDTQYF. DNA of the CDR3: TGTGCCAGCTCACCACCGTCGTTTGCGACTAGCGGGTTAGGCACAGATACGCAGTATTTT.

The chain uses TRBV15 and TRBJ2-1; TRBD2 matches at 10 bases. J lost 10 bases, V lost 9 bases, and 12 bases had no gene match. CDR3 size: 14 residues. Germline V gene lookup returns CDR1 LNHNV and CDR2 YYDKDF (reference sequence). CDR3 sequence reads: CATTWASGSREQFF. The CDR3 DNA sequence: TGTGCCACTACCTGGGCTAGCGGGAGTCGGGAGCAGTTCTTC.

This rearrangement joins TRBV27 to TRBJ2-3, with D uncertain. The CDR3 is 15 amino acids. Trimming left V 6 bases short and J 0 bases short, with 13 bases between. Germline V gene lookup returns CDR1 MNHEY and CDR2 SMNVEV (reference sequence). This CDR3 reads CASSRELSSTDTQYF. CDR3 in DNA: TGTGCCAGCAGCCGAGAATTGTCTAGCACAGATACGCAGTATTTT.

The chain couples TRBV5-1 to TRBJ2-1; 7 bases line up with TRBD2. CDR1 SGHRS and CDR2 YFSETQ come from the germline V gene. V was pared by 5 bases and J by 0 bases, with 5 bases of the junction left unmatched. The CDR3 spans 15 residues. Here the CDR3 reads CASRPAGLSYNEQFF. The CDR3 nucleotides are TGCGCCAGCAGACCAGCGGGACTCTCCTACAATGAGCAGTTCTTC.

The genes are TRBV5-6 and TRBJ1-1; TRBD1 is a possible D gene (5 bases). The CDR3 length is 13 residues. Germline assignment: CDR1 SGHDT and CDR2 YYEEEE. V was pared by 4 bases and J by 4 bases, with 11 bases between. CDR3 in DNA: TGTGCCAGCAGCCCGATAGGGGTCACTGAAGCTTTCTTT. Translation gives CASSPIGVTEAFF.

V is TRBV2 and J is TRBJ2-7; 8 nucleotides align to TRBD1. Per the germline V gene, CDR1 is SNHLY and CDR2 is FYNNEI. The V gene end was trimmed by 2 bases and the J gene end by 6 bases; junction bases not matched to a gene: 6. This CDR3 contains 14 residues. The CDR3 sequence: CASSERTGLGEQYF. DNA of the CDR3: TGTGCCAGCAGTGAAAGGACAGGGTTAGGCGAGCAGTACTTC.

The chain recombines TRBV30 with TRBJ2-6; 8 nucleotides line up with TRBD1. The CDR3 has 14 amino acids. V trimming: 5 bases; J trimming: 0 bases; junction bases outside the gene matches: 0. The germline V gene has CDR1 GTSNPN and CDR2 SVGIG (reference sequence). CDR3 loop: CAWGTGSGANVLTF. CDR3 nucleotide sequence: TGTGCCTGGGGGACAGGCTCTGGGGCCAACGTCCTGACTTTC.

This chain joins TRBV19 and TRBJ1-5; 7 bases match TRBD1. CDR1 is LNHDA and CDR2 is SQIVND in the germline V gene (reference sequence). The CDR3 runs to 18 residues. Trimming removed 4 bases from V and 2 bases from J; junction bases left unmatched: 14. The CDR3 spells CASSTQGQRYRRNQPQHF. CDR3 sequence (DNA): TGTGCCAGTAGTACCCAGGGACAGAGATACCGACGCAATCAGCCCCAGCATTTT.